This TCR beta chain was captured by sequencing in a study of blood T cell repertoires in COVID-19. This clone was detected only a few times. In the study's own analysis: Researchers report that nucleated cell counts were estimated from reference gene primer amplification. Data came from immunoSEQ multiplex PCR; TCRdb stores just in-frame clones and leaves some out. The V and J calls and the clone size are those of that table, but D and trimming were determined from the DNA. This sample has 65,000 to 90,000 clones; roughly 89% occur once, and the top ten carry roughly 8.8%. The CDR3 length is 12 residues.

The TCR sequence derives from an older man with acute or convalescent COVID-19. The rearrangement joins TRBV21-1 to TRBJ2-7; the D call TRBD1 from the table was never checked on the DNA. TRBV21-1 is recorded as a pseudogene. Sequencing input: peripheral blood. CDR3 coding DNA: TGTGCCAGCAGCAAAGCCAGCTACGAGCAGTACTTC. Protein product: CASSKASYEQYF.